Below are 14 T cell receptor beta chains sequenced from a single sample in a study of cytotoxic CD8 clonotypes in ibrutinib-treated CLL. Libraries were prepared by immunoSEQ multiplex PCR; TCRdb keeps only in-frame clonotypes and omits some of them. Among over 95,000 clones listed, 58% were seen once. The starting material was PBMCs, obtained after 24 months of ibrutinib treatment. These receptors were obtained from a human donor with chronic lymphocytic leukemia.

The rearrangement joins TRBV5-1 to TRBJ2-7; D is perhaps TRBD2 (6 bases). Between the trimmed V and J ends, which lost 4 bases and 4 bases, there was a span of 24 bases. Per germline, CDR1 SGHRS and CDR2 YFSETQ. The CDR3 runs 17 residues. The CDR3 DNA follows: TGCGCCAGCAGCCCCGCCGAAGGAGGGCTTACGGGATACGAGCAGTACTTC. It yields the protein CASSPAEGGLTGYEQYF.

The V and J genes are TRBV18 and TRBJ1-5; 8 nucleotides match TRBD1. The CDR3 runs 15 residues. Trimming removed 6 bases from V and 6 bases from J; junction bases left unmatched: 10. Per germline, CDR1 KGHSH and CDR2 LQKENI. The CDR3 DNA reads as TGTGCCAGCTCGGCGACAGGGGAGTTTAGTCAGCCCCAGCATTTT. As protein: CASSATGEFSQPQHF.

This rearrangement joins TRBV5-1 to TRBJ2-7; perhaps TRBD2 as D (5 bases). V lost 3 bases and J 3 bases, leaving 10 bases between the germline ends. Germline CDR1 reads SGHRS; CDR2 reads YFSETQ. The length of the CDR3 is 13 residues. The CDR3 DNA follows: TGCGCCAGCAGCTCGGACGGGGACTACGAGCAGTACTTC. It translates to CASSSDGDYEQYF. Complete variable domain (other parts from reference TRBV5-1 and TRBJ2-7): KAGVTQTPRYLIKTRGQQVTLSCSPISGHRSVSWYQQTPGQGLQFLFEYFSETQRNKGNFPGRFSGRQFSNSRSEMNVSTLELGDSALYLCASSSDGDYEQYFGPGTRLTVT.

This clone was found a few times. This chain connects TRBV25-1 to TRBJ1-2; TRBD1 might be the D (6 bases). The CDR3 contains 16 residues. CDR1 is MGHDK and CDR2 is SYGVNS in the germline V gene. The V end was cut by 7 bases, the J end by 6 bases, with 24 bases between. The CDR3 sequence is CASTSSGQGGRNGYTF. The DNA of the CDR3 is TGTGCCAGCACCTCAAGCGGCCAAGGGGGAAGGAATGGCTACACCTTC.

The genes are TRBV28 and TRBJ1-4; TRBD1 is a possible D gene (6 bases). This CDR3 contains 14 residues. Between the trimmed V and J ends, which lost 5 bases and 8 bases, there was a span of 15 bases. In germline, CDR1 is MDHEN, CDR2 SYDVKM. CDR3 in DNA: TGTGCCAGCAGTCCGGGCGGACAGCCCGAAAAACTGTTTTTT. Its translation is CASSPGGQPEKLFF.

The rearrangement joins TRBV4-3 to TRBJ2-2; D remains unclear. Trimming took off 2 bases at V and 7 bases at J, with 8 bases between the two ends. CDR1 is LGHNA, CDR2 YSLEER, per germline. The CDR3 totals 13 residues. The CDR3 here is CASSQTVGGELFF. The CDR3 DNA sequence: TGCGCCAGCAGCCAAACCGTAGGCGGGGAGCTGTTTTTT.

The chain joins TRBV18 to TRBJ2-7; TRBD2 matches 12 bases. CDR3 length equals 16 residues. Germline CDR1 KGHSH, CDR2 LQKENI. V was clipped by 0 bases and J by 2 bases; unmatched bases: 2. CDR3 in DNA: TGTGCCAGCTCACCACCTCCTAGCGGGGGGGCCTACGAGCAGTACTTC. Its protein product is CASSPPPSGGAYEQYF.

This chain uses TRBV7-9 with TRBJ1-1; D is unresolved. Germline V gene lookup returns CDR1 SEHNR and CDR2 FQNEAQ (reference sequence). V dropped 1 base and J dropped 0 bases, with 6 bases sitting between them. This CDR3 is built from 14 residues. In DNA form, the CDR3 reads TGTGCCAGCAGCTTAGGGGGTTTGAACACTGAAGCTTTCTTT. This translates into CASSLGGLNTEAFF.

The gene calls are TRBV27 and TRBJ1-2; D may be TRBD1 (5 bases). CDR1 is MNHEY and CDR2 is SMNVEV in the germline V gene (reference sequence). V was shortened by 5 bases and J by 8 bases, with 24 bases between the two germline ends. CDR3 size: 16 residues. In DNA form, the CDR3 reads TGTGCCAGCAGTCCACGCGGCAGGGATGAGGGAGGCGGCTACACCTTC. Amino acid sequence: CASSPRGRDEGGGYTF.

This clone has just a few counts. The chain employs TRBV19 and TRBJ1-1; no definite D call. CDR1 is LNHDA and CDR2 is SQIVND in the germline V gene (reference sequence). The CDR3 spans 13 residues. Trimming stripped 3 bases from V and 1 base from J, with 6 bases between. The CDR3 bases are TGTGCCAGTAGTATCAAGCCGAACACTGAAGCTTTCTTT. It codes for CASSIKPNTEAFF.

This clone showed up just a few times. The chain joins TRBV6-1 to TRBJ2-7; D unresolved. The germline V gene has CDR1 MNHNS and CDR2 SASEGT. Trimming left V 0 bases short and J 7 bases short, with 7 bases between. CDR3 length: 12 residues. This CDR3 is CASSEARAEQYF. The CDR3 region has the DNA TGTGCCAGCAGTGAAGCAAGGGCGGAGCAGTACTTC.

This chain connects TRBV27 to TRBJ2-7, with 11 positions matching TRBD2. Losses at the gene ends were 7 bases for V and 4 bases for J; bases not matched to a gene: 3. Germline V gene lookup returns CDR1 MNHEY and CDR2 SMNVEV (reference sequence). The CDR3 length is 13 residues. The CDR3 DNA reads TGTGCCAGCAAGCCTAGCGGGGGGTACGAGCAGTACTTC. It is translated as CASKPSGGYEQYF.

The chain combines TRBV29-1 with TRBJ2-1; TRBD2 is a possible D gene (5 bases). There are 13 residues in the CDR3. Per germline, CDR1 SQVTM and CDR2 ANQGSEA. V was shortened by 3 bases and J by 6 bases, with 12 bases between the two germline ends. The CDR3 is CSVEPAGVNEQFF. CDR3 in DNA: TGCAGCGTTGAGCCCGCCGGGGTCAATGAGCAGTTCTTC.

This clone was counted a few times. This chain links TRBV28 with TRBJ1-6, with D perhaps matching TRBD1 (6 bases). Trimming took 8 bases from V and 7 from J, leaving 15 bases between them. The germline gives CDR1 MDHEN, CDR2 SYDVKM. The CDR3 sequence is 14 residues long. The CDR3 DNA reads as TGTGCCAGCTTTCCCGGACAGAAAAATTCACCCCTCCACTTT. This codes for CASFPGQKNSPLHF.